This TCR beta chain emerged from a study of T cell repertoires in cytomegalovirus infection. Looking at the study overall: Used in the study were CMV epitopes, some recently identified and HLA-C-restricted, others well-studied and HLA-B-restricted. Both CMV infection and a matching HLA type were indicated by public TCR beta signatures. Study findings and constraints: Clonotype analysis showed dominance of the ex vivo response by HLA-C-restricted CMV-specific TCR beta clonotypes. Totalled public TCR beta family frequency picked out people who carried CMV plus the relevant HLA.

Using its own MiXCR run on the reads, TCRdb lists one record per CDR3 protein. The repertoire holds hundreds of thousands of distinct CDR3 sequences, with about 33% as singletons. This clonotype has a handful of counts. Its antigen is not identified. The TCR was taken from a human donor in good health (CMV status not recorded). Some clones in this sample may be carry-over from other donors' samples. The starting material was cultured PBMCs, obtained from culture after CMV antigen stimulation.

The CDR3 DNA reads TGTGCCAGCATCCCCCCTGGTATGAACACTGAAGCTTTCTTT. This gives the protein CASIPPGMNTEAFF. The V call is TRBV12-3 or TRBV12-4, the J call TRBJ1-1, with D unresolved. Trimming left V 7 bases short and J 0 bases short, with 12 bases between. This CDR3 is 14 amino acids long.